The 23 T cell receptor beta chains below come from one sample, sequenced in a study of early T cells in non-severe SARS-CoV-2 infection. TCRdb re-called the 5' RACE reads with MiXCR, one entry per CDR3 protein. The table records 50,000 to 65,000 distinct CDR3 sequences, roughly 7.8% of them present only once. The material sequenced was whole blood, taken at baseline. The origin of the receptors is an adult who was a healthcare worker with PCR-confirmed SARS-CoV-2 infection or an uninfected control (not recorded which).

The chain is built from TRBV7-6 and TRBJ2-3; a weak D match, TRBD1 (6 bases). The ends were cut back, 1 base at V and 4 bases at J, with 9 bases in the middle. CDR3 length: 14 amino acids. Germline-derived CDR1 and CDR2 are SGHVS and FNYEAQ. Here the CDR3 DNA reads TGTGCCAGCAGCTTAGAAGGGGGATCAGATACGCAGTATTTT. Its protein product is CASSLEGGSDTQYF.

The CDR3 here is CASRTRTGGQETQYF. CDR3 bases: TGTGCCAGCAGGACCCGCACAGGGGGCCAAGAGACCCAGTACTTC. J is TRBJ2-5 and V is TRBV6-2 or TRBV6-3; TRBD1 aligns across 8 bases. The germline V gene encodes CDR1 MNHEY and CDR2 SVGEGT. Losses at the gene ends were 6 bases for V and 1 base for J; bases not matched to a gene: 7. CDR3 length: 15 amino acids.

This clonotype was detected many times. The DNA of the CDR3 is TGTGCCAGCCTGGGGGGGGTCTCCTACGAGCAGTACTTC. Translated: CASLGGVSYEQYF. The rearrangement joins TRBV6-5 to TRBJ2-7; 7 bases map to TRBD2. V trimming: 8 bases; J trimming: 0 bases; junction bases outside the gene matches: 4. Germline V CDR1 and CDR2: MNHEY, SVGAGI. This CDR3 has 13 amino acids.

This clonotype was seen more than once but under ten times. The CDR3 region is CASSQDPGSYEQYF. CDR3 DNA: TGTGCCAGCAGCCAAGATCCAGGGTCCTACGAGCAGTACTTC. The chain combines TRBV3-1 with TRBJ2-7; D may be TRBD1 (5 bases). The CDR3 covers 14 residues. Trimming stripped 0 bases from V and 1 base from J, with 7 bases between. Per the germline V gene, CDR1 is LGHDT and CDR2 is YNNKEL (reference sequence).

This clonotype was seen a few times. The V gene is TRBV27, the J gene TRBJ2-7; TRBD1 matches 9 bases. This CDR3 has 15 amino acids. The V and J ends lost 3 bases and 9 bases, in that order; junction bases with no gene match: 12. Germline V CDR1 and CDR2: MNHEY, SMNVEV (reference sequence). This CDR3 reads CASSFLGQGRLGQYF. The CDR3 region has the DNA TGTGCCAGCAGTTTCTTGGGACAGGGACGACTTGGGCAGTACTTC.

The chain carries TRBV24-1 and TRBJ1-5; D is undetermined. CDR3 size: 14 residues. Germline V gene lookup returns CDR1 KGHDR and CDR2 SFDVKD. Trimming removed 5 bases at V and 3 bases at J, with 10 bases between. The CDR3: CATSVTGANQPQHF. The DNA for the CDR3 is TGTGCCACCAGTGTGACGGGTGCCAATCAGCCCCAGCATTTT.

This clonotype was observed at least ten times. The gene calls are TRBV6-2 or TRBV6-3 and TRBJ2-1, with D maybe TRBD2 (6 bases). This CDR3 is 14 amino acids long. Germline assignment: CDR1 MNHEY and CDR2 SVGEGT. V gave up 2 bases and J gave up 5 bases, with 10 bases separating them. CDR3 residues: CASSYPGLNNEQFF. The CDR3 DNA is TGTGCCAGCAGTTACCCGGGACTCAACAATGAGCAGTTCTTC.

This clonotype turned up a few times. This chain links TRBV6-1 with TRBJ2-1, with D perhaps assigned TRBD1 or TRBD2 (6 bases each). Looked up from germline, CDR1 is MNHNS and CDR2 is SASEGT. Trimming removed 4 bases at V and 8 bases at J, with 12 bases between. The CDR3 has 13 amino acids. This chain's CDR3 is CASSVSGADEQFF. The CDR3 region has the DNA TGTGCCAGCAGTGTGTCGGGGGCCGATGAGCAGTTCTTC.

Of note for this clonotype: A much larger clone lies one base from this, so it may be a read error. J is TRBJ2-7 and V is TRBV18, with 9 bases aligning to TRBD1. CDR1 and CDR2 from the germline V gene are KGHSH and LQKENI. This CDR3 region has 14 residues. Here the CDR3 DNA reads TGTGCCAGCTCGCTGGGACAGGGTTCCTACGGGCAGTACTTC. This encodes CASSLGQGSYGQYF.

This clonotype was recorded many times. The chain couples TRBV12-3 or TRBV12-4 to TRBJ2-7; TRBD1 might be the D (6 bases). V was clipped by 3 bases and J by 7 bases, with 19 bases between them. This CDR3 spans 15 amino acids. CDR3 nucleotide sequence: TGTGCCAGCAGTTTCTTCCCAGGGGCGGACCGGGAGCAGTACTTC. Its translation: CASSFFPGADREQYF.

The chain joins TRBV10-3 to TRBJ1-1; D is uncertain. Germline values: CDR1 ENHRY, CDR2 SYGVKD. With 2 bases removed from V and 4 bases from J, the gap between germline ends came to 17 bases. This CDR3 is 16 amino acids long. As DNA, the CDR3 is TGTGCCATCAGTGAGGGAACCGGTTTATCTACCACTGAAGCTTTCTTT. This translates into CAISEGTGLSTTEAFF.

The chain carries TRBV4-1 and TRBJ1-4; D is possibly TRBD1 (5 bases). Trimming took 4 bases from V and 8 from J, leaving 20 bases between them. In germline, CDR1 is MGHRA, CDR2 YSYEKL. The CDR3 extends over 16 amino acids. CDR3 sequence: CASSPILGEEGEKLFF. In nucleotides, the CDR3 is TGCGCCAGCAGCCCGATTTTAGGGGAAGAGGGCGAAAAACTGTTTTTT.

V is TRBV14 and J is TRBJ2-7; TRBD1 is a possible D gene (6 bases). The CDR3 loop spans 14 amino acids. Germline loops: CDR1 SGHDN, CDR2 FVKESK. Deletions cut 1 base from V and 1 base from J, with 8 bases between. CDR3 sequence (DNA): TGTGCCAGCAGCCAAGGTCAGGGGTCCTACGAGCAGTACTTC. Amino acid sequence: CASSQGQGSYEQYF.

This clonotype was seen many times. CDR3 DNA sequence: TGTGCCAGCACTGATAGCGAGGAACATACCGGGGAGCTGTTTTTT. Translation: CASTDSEEHTGELFF. The chain recombines TRBV6-2 or TRBV6-3 with TRBJ2-2; D is perhaps TRBD2 (5 bases). Germline V lookup: CDR1 MNHEY, CDR2 SVGEGT. This CDR3 region has 15 residues. Trimming took 7 bases from V and 5 from J, leaving 17 bases between them.

V and J are TRBV7-9 and TRBJ2-3, with TRBD2 identical over 7 bases. V was pared by 3 bases and J by 4 bases, with 1 base of the junction left unmatched. In germline, CDR1 is SEHNR, CDR2 FQNEAQ (reference sequence). The CDR3 contains 13 residues. Here the CDR3 DNA reads TGTGCCAGCAGCTTCGGGGGGTCAGATACGCAGTATTTT. This encodes CASSFGGSDTQYF. The full variable domain, its missing parts supplied by reference TRBV7-9 and TRBJ2-3, is DTGVSQNPRHKITKRGQNVTFRCDPISEHNRLYWYRQTLGQGPEFLTYFQNEAQLEKSRLLSDRFSAERPKGSFSTLEIQRTEQGDSAMYLCASSFGGSDTQYFGPGTRLTVL.

This clonotype was observed many times. The genes are TRBV21-1 and TRBJ2-7; no check of the table's D call, TRBD1, against the DNA was made. TRBV21-1 is an annotated pseudogene. The CDR3 contains 17 residues. The CDR3 region is CASSRYTRCADTGEQYF. The CDR3, as DNA: TGTGCCAGCAGCAGATACACACGTTGCGCCGACACGGGGGAGCAGTACTTC.

This clonotype was picked up many times. The chain couples TRBV11-2 to TRBJ2-1, with D tentatively TRBD2 (5 bases). Germline CDR1 SGHAT, CDR2 FQNNGV. The CDR3 covers 13 residues. The V and J ends lost 0 bases and 6 bases respectively, with 6 bases between them. For the CDR3, the DNA is TGTGCCAGCAGCTTAGACCGGGGCAATGAGCAGTTCTTC. Residues: CASSLDRGNEQFF.

The V gene is TRBV5-1, the J gene TRBJ2-5; 8 bases map to TRBD2. Germline CDR1 is SGHRS and CDR2 is YFSETQ. This CDR3 spans 15 amino acids. V trimming: 4 bases; J trimming: 5 bases; junction bases outside the gene matches: 10. CDR3 nucleotides: TGCGCCAGCAGCGTCCCCGCGGGAGGCGGTGAGACCCAGTACTTC. This encodes CASSVPAGGGETQYF.

J is TRBJ2-3 and V is TRBV7-9, with TRBD2 matching over 10 bases. The germline V gene encodes CDR1 SEHNR and CDR2 FQNEAQ (reference sequence). CDR3 length: 18 amino acids. J gave up 1 base and V 5 bases, and 12 bases lay outside the gene matches. CDR3 amino acids: CASSGRGAGGPRTDTQYF. The CDR3 nucleotides are TGTGCCAGCAGCGGCCGGGGAGCGGGAGGGCCTCGCACAGATACGCAGTATTTT.

The sample holds a few counts of this clonotype. This chain joins TRBV30 and TRBJ1-5; D unresolved. Germline CDR1 is GTSNPN and CDR2 is SVGIG (reference sequence). The CDR3 has 15 amino acids. Deletions cut 2 bases from V and 0 bases from J, with 11 bases between. The CDR3 bases are TGTGCCTGGAGTTGGAAAGGGAATAGCAATCAGCCCCAGCATTTT. Protein product: CAWSWKGNSNQPQHF.

This chain links TRBV18 with TRBJ2-4; TRBD1 aligns across 8 bases. This CDR3 is built from 15 residues. After removal of 6 bases from V and 4 bases from J, the junction contained 8 bases not matched to a gene. Germline CDR1 reads KGHSH; CDR2 reads LQKENI. The CDR3 region is CASSPTQGEKNIQYF. CDR3 DNA: TGTGCCAGCTCGCCGACACAGGGGGAAAAAAACATTCAGTACTTC.

V gene TRBV6-5 combines with J gene TRBJ2-5, with no clear D. The CDR3 consists of 11 residues. Germline-derived CDR1 and CDR2 are MNHEY and SVGAGI. Trimming stripped 5 bases from V and 5 bases from J, with 6 bases between. This chain's CDR3 is CASSALETQYF. CDR3 nucleotides: TGTGCCAGCAGTGCCCTGGAGACCCAGTACTTC.

The CDR3 sequence is CSVEVHSAVGYTF. CDR3 DNA sequence: TGCAGCGTTGAGGTCCATTCGGCGGTAGGCTACACCTTC. This chain uses TRBV29-1 with TRBJ1-2; D gene uncertain. The CDR3 is 13 amino acids. In germline, CDR1 is SQVTM, CDR2 ANQGSEA. V was cut by 3 bases and J by 8 bases, with 16 bases left in between.